This T cell receptor (beta chain) is drawn from a study of T-cell memory formation after mild COVID-19. Study conclusions and caveats: CD4/CD8 balance characterized clones contracting day 15 to 85, and CD4+ skew characterized later expanders. Some clones that responded were present in memory (sampled pre-infection), which suggests cross-reactive memory joined. Confirmation was lacking for SARS-CoV-2 specificity of second-wave clones that peaked on day 37.

5'RACE with constant-segment primers yielded barcoded, UMI-tagged TCR alpha and TCR beta cDNA libraries. TCRdb reanalysed the 5' RACE reads using MiXCR and keeps one entry per CDR3 protein. Of over 150,000 distinct CDR3 sequences in the sample, about a fifth are singletons; the top ten hold roughly 3.9%. About this clonotype: Its specificity is not known.

The sequence came from a man younger than 35 who had mild COVID-19 (a few samples of this study predate the infection). Cell type and time point are not known. Source material: PBMCs or a T cell subset sorted from them (not recorded which).

CDR3 coding DNA: TGCGCCAGCAGCTTGTATCTAGCGGGCACAGATACGCAGTATTTT. This gives the protein CASSLYLAGTDTQYF. The rearrangement links TRBV5-1 to TRBJ2-3; 7 bases agree with TRBD2. V shed 1 base, J shed 1 base, and the junction held 3 bases outside the gene matches. Germline-derived CDR1 and CDR2 are SGHRS and YFSETQ. The CDR3 runs to 15 residues.